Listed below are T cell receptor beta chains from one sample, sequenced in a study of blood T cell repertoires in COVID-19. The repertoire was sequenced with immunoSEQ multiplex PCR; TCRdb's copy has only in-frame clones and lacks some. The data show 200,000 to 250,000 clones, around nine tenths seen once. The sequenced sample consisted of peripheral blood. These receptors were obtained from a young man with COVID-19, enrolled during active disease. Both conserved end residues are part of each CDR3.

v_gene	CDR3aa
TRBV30	CAWSLTSDQPPSSGAFF
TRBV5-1	CASSATGSGNTIYF
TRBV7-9	CASSTDRGHGGEQFF
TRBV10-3	CATRDRVNTEAFF
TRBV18	CASSPAGNTYEQYF
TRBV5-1	CASSSFSGGDGYTF
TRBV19	CASTPGGTGVMAWRNQPQHF
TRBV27	CASSSTGGGDTGELFF
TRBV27	CASSPGQGIPYEQYF
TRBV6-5	CASRNRQVNGELFF
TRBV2	CASSLGQTYTEAFF
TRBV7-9	CASSLGVAGHYGYTF
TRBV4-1	CASSQGRQGNVANYGYTF
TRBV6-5	CASSLGQSSNEKLFF
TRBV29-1	CSVGPLRTGRQGNTEAFF